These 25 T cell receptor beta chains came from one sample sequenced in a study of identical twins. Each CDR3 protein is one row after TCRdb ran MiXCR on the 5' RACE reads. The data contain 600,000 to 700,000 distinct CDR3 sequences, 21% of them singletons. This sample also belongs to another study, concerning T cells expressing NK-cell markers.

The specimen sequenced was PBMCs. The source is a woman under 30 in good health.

CDR3 coding DNA: TGCAGCTTCGAGGTCACAGATACGCAGTATTTT. Translating gives CSFEVTDTQYF. The gene calls are TRBV29-1 and TRBJ2-3; no clear D gene. V shed 8 bases and J shed 2 bases, with 8 bases lying between them. This CDR3 has 11 amino acids. Germline CDR1 and CDR2: SQVTM and ANQGSEA.

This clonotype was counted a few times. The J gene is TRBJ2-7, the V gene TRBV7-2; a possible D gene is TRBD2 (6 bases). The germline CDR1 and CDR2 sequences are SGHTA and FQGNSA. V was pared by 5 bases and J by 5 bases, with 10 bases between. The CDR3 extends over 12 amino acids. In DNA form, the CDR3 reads TGTGCCAGCAGCGCGAGGACTAACGAGCAGTACTTC. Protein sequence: CASSARTNEQYF.

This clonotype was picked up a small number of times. DNA of the CDR3: TGTGCCAGCAGTTTAGCCGGGAGGGCAACAGATACGCAGTATTTT. This sequence encodes CASSLAGRATDTQYF. The chain carries TRBV12-3 or TRBV12-4 and TRBJ2-3; TRBD2 aligns across 8 bases. Trimming took 0 bases from V and 3 from J; bases not matched to a gene: 2. The CDR3 covers 15 residues.

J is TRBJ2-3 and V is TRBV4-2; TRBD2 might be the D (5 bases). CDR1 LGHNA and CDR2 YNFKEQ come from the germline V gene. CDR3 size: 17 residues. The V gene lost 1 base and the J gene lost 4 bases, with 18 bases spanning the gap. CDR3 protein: CASSQVSGSKDPDTQYF. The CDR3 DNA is TGTGCCAGCAGCCAAGTGTCGGGGTCTAAGGACCCAGATACGCAGTATTTT.

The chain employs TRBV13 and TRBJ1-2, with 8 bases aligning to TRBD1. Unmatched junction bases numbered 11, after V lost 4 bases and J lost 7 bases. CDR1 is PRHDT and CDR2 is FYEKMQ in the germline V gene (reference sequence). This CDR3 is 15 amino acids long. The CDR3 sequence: CASSYTGQGRGGYTF. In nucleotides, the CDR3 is TGTGCCAGCAGCTACACTGGACAGGGAAGGGGTGGCTACACCTTC.

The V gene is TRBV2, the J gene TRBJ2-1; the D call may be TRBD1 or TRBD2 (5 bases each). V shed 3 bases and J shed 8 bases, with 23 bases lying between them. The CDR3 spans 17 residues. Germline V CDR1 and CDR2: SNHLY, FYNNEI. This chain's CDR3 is CASSEFPGAKRRDEQFF. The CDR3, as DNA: TGTGCCAGCAGTGAGTTCCCCGGGGCCAAACGCCGGGATGAGCAGTTCTTC.

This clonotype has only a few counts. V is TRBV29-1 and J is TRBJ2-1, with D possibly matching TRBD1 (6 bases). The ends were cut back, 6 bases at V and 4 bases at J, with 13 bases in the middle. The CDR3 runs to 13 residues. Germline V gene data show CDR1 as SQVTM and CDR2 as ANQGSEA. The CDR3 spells CSVGTSYYNEQFF. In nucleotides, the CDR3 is TGCAGCGTGGGGACATCGTATTACAATGAGCAGTTCTTC.

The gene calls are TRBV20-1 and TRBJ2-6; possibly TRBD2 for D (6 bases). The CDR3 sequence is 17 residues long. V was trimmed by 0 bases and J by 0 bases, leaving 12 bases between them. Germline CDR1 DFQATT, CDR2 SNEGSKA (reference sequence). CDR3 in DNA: TGCAGTGCTAGAGACCAGGGAGGCGGCTCTGGGGCCAACGTCCTGACTTTC. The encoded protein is CSARDQGGGSGANVLTF.

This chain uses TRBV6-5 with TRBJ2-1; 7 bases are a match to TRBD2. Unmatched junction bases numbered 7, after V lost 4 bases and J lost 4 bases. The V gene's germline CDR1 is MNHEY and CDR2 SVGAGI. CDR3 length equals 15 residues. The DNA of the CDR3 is TGTGCCAGCAGTTTAGGACTAGAAGATTACAATGAGCAGTTCTTC. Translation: CASSLGLEDYNEQFF.

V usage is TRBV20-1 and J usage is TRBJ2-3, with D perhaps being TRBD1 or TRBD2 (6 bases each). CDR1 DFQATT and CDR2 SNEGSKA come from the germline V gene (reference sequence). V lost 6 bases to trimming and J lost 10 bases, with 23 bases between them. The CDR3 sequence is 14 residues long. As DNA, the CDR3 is TGCAGTGCGACCGGGACTTCAGGGGAGGTTGCGCAGTATTTT. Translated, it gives CSATGTSGEVAQYF.

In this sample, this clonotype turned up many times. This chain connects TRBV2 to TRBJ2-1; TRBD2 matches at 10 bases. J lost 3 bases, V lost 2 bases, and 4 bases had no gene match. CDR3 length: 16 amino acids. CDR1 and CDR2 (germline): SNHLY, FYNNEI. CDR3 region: CASSESSGRSYNEQFF. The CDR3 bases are TGTGCCAGCAGTGAAAGTAGCGGGAGGAGCTACAATGAGCAGTTCTTC.

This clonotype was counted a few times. DNA of the CDR3: TGCGCCAGCAGCCCAAGCGGGTCGGCTACCTACGAGCAGTACTTC. It specifies CASSPSGSATYEQYF. V usage is TRBV5-1 and J usage is TRBJ2-7; D is possibly TRBD2 (6 bases). V was trimmed by 4 bases and J by 2 bases, leaving 16 bases between them. The CDR3 contains 15 residues. CDR1 is SGHRS and CDR2 is YFSETQ in the germline V gene.

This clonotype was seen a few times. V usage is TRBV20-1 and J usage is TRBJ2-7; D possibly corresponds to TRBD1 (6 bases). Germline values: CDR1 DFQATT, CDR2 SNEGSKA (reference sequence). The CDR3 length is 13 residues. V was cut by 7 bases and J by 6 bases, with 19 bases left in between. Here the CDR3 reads CSGTGLRPLEQYF. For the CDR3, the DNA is TGCAGTGGCACAGGGTTAAGGCCTCTCGAGCAGTACTTC.

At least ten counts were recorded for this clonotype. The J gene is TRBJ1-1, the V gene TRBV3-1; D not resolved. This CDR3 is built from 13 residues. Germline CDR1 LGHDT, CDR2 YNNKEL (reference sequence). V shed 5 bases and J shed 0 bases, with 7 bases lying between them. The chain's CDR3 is CASSNSMNTEAFF. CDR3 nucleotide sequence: TGTGCCAGCAGCAACAGCATGAACACTGAAGCTTTCTTT.

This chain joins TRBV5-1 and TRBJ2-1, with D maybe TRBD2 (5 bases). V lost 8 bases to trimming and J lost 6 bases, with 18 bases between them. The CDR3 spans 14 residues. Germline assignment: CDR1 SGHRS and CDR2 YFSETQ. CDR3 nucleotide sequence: TGCGCCAGTCTCCGGGGTCCGGGGAGCAATGAGCAGTTCTTC. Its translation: CASLRGPGSNEQFF.

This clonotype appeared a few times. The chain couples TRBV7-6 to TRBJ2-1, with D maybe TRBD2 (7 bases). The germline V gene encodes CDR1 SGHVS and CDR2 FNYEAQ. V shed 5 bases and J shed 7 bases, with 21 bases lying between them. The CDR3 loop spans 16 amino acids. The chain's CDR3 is CASSPFRGRGGNEQFF. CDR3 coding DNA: TGTGCCAGCAGCCCTTTTAGGGGGAGGGGAGGGAATGAGCAGTTCTTC.

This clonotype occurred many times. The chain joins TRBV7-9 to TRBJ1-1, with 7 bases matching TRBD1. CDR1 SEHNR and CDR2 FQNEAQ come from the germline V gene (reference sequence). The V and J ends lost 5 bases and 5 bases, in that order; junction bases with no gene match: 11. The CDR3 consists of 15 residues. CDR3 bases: TGTGCCAGCAGCAGCGACAGGGCGAGGGTGACTGAAGCTTTCTTT. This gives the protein CASSSDRARVTEAFF.

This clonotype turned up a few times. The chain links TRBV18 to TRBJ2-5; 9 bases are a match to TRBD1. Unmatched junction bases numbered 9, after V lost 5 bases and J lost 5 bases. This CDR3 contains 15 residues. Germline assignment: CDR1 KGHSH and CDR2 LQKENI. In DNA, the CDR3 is TGTGCCAGCTCAGTCCGGGACAGGGCGATCGAGACCCAGTACTTC. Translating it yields CASSVRDRAIETQYF.

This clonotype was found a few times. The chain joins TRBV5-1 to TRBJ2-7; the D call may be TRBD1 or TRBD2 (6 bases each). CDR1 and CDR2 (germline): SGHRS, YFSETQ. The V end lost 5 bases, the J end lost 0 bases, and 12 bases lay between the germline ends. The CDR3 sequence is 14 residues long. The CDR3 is CASSGGTPSYEQYF. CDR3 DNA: TGCGCCAGCAGTGGCGGGACACCCTCCTACGAGCAGTACTTC.

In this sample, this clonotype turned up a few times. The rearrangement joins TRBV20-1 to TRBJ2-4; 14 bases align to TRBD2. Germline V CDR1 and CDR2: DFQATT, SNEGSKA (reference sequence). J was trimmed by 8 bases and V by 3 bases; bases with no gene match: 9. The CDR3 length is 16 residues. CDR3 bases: TGCAGTGCTAGGGCCCCCGGGACTAGCGGGAGAGACATTCAGTACTTC. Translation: CSARAPGTSGRDIQYF.

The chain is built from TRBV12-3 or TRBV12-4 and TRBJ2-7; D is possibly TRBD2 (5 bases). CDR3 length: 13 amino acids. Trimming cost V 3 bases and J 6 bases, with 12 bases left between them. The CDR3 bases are TGTGCCAGCAGTTTGAGGGCCCTTGGCGAGCAGTACTTC. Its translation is CASSLRALGEQYF.

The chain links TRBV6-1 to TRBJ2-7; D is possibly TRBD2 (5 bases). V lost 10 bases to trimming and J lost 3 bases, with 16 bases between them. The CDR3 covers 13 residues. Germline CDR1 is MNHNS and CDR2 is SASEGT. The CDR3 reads CAIQTSAGYEQYF. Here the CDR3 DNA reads TGTGCCATCCAGACAAGCGCGGGCTACGAGCAGTACTTC.

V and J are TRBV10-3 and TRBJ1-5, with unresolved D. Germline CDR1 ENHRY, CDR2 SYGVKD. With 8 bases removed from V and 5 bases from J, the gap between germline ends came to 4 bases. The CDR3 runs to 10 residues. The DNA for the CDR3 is TGTGCCATCGGCGATCAGCCCCAGCATTTT. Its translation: CAIGDQPQHF.

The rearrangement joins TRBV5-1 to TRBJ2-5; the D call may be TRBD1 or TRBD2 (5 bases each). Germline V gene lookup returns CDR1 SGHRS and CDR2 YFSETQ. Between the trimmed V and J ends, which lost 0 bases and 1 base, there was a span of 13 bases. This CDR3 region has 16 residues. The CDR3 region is CASSLVKGTLQETQYF. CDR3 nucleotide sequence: TGCGCCAGCAGCTTGGTCAAGGGGACGCTCCAAGAGACCCAGTACTTC.

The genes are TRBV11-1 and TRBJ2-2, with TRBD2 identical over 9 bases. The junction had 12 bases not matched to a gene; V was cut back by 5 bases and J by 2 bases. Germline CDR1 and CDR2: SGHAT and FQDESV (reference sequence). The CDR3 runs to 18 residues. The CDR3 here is CASSPRRREGLNTGELFF. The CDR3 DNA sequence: TGTGCCAGCAGCCCACGTCGGCGGGAGGGATTAAACACCGGGGAGCTGTTTTTT.